What follows are 17 T cell receptor beta chains derived from one specimen sequenced in a study of blood T cells in healthy people across ages. PCR was performed a second time for about 6 to 12 cycles using a sample-barcoded 5' primer and a J-beta primer mix. One entry per CDR3 protein results from TCRdb running MiXCR on the 5' RACE reads. The sample contains roughly 1,300,000 distinct CDR3 sequences, approximately 59% of which appear only once. Sequenced material: blood. Receptors were obtained from a young man in good health.

The V and J genes are TRBV2 and TRBJ2-1; 12 nucleotides agree with TRBD2. The CDR3 runs 15 residues. V shed 6 bases and J 8 bases; nucleotides not matched to a gene: 8. Germline CDR1 SNHLY, CDR2 FYNNEI. The chain's CDR3 is CASRVGLAGWDEQFF. The CDR3 DNA is TGTGCCAGCAGGGTCGGACTAGCGGGGTGGGATGAGCAGTTCTTC.

The gene calls are TRBV6-5 and TRBJ1-1; D gene uncertain. V was pared by 0 bases and J by 6 bases, with 8 bases between. Germline lookup yields CDR1 MNHEY and CDR2 SVGAGI. This CDR3 region has 13 residues. The CDR3 protein is CASSYSLGSEAFF. Here the CDR3 DNA reads TGTGCCAGCAGTTACTCTCTGGGCTCTGAAGCTTTCTTT.

This clonotype occurred a few times. The chain has TRBV27 and TRBJ1-1; D gene unclear. The CDR3 length is 14 residues. V dropped 5 bases and J dropped 1 base, with 11 bases sitting between them. CDR1 is MNHEY and CDR2 is SMNVEV in the germline V gene (reference sequence). CDR3 protein: CASSLASGNTEAFF. The CDR3 DNA is TGTGCCAGCAGTCTCGCTTCAGGGAACACTGAAGCTTTCTTT.

This chain joins TRBV27 and TRBJ1-5, with no clear D. The germline CDR1 and CDR2 sequences are MNHEY and SMNVEV (reference sequence). The CDR3 consists of 13 residues. Trimming left V 4 bases short and J 7 bases short, with 11 bases between. CDR3 residues: CASSSRRGQPQHF. The DNA of the CDR3 is TGTGCCAGCAGTTCGAGGAGAGGCCAGCCCCAGCATTTT.

J is TRBJ1-2 and V is TRBV6-2 or TRBV6-3, with 8 bases lining up with TRBD1. Germline loops: CDR1 MNHEY, CDR2 SVGEGT. The CDR3 is 12 amino acids. V shed 7 bases and J 6 bases; nucleotides not matched to a gene: 4. For the CDR3, the DNA is TGTGCCAGCACCCAGACAGGGGATGGCTACACCTTC. The encoded protein is CASTQTGDGYTF.

The V call is TRBV4-2, the J call TRBJ1-3; the D gene is possibly TRBD1 (6 bases). CDR1 and CDR2 (germline): LGHNA, YNFKEQ. V lost 0 bases to trimming and J lost 4 bases, with 10 bases between them. CDR3 length: 15 residues. CDR3 sequence (DNA): TGTGCCAGCAGCCAAGAGGGGGCATCAGGAAACACCATATATTTT. It encodes CASSQEGASGNTIYF.

The V gene is TRBV5-1, the J gene TRBJ1-2; possible D gene TRBD1, 5 bases. The CDR3 length is 14 residues. Germline CDR1 and CDR2: SGHRS and YFSETQ. Trimming took off 0 bases at V and 3 bases at J, with 9 bases between the two ends. CDR3 in amino acids: CASSLGEGDYGYTF. CDR3 in DNA: TGCGCCAGCAGCTTGGGGGAAGGGGACTATGGCTACACCTTC.

V usage is TRBV6-6 and J usage is TRBJ2-1; 7 bases are a match to TRBD1. This CDR3 has 15 amino acids. The germline V gene encodes CDR1 MNHNY and CDR2 SVGAGI (reference sequence). The ends lost 2 bases at V and 8 bases at J; junction bases unmatched: 9. CDR3 nucleotide sequence: TGTGCCAGCAGTTACCGACAGGGATCTTGGGATGAGCAGTTCTTC. This gives the protein CASSYRQGSWDEQFF.

A word on this clonotype: The junction departs from the called germline gene at one end, perhaps through a read error. This rearrangement joins TRBV9 to TRBJ2-3; D gene unclear. Per germline, CDR1 SGDLS and CDR2 YYNGEE. CDR3 length: 13 residues. The CDR3 bases are TGTGCCGGCAGCGTACCCAGCACAGATACGCAGTATTTT. Translation: CAGSVPSTDTQYF. Using reference TRBV9 and TRBJ2-3 for the parts outside the CDR3, the full variable domain is DSGVTQTPKHLITATGQRVTLRCSPRSGDLSVYWYQQSLDQGLQFLIQYYNGEERAKGNILERFSAQQFPDLHSELNLSSLELGDSALYFCAGSVPSTDTQYFGPGTRLTVL.

At least ten counts were recorded for this clonotype. This chain connects TRBV30 to TRBJ2-3; D is uncertain. The V and J ends lost 0 bases and 4 bases respectively, with 20 bases between them. CDR1 and CDR2 from the germline V gene are GTSNPN and SVGIG (reference sequence). The CDR3 is 17 amino acids. The CDR3 sequence is CAWSVSDARRFPDTQYF. The CDR3 nucleotides are TGTGCCTGGAGTGTTAGTGACGCGAGAAGGTTTCCAGATACGCAGTATTTT.

The V call is TRBV28, the J call TRBJ2-3, with 7 bases that match TRBD1. Germline CDR1 and CDR2: MDHEN and SYDVKM. The ends lost 6 bases at V and 4 bases at J; junction bases unmatched: 7. The CDR3 runs 14 residues. The CDR3 DNA reads TGTGCCAGCAGCCTACAGGGGCTCCCAGATACGCAGTATTTT. Translated: CASSLQGLPDTQYF.

As regards this clonotype: A read error may produce the germline difference seen at one junction end. This chain connects TRBV6-5 to TRBJ2-7, with D possibly TRBD2 on 7 matching bases. The CDR3 totals 13 residues. Per germline, CDR1 MNHEY and CDR2 SVGAGI. CDR3: CAGSGTRSYEQYF. The DNA of the CDR3 is TGTGCCGGCAGCGGGACACGGTCCTACGAGCAGTACTTC.

The genes are TRBV20-1 and TRBJ2-7, with 12 bases fitting TRBD2. Germline loops: CDR1 DFQATT, CDR2 SNEGSKA (reference sequence). V lost 4 bases to trimming and J lost 4 bases; unmatched junction nucleotides: 11. This CDR3 contains 16 residues. CDR3 sequence (DNA): TGCAGTGCTATCGTTAAGACTAGCGGGGGAGGTTACGAGCAGTACTTC. Its translation: CSAIVKTSGGGYEQYF.

J is TRBJ2-2 and V is TRBV25-1; D is ambiguous. CDR3 size: 15 residues. Looked up from germline, CDR1 is MGHDK and CDR2 is SYGVNS. Trimming removed 5 bases from V and 4 bases from J, with 14 bases in between. CDR3: CASSFNTPSTGELFF. DNA of the CDR3: TGTGCCAGCAGTTTTAACACACCGAGCACCGGGGAGCTGTTTTTT.

The chain employs TRBV12-3 or TRBV12-4 and TRBJ1-3; possibly TRBD1 for D (5 bases). Trimming removed 0 bases at V and 5 bases at J, with 11 bases between. This CDR3 contains 15 residues. CDR3 bases: TGTGCCAGCAGTTTAGCCGGGGCCCAGAGAAACACCATATATTTT. Protein product: CASSLAGAQRNTIYF.

The chain combines TRBV10-3 with TRBJ1-6, with a tentative D call TRBD1 (5 bases). V was trimmed by 3 bases and J by 6 bases, leaving 12 bases between them. There are 15 residues in the CDR3. Germline V gene lookup returns CDR1 ENHRY and CDR2 SYGVKD. This chain's CDR3 is CAISEPPGGNSPLHF. The CDR3 nucleotides are TGTGCCATCAGTGAACCGCCTGGGGGTAATTCACCCCTCCACTTT.

The V call is TRBV12-3 or TRBV12-4, the J call TRBJ2-1; 11 bases match TRBD2. This CDR3 is 15 amino acids long. V shed 5 bases, J shed 5 bases, and the junction held 5 bases outside the gene matches. For the CDR3, the DNA is TGTGCCAGCAGTGATGGACTAGCGGGTAACAATGAGCAGTTCTTC. Its protein is CASSDGLAGNNEQFF.